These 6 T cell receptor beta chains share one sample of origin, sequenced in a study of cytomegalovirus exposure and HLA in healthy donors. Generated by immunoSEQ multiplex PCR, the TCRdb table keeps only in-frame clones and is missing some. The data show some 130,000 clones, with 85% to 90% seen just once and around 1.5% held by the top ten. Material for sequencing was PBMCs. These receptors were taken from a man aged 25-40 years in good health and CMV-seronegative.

The CDR3 nucleotides are TGTGCCAGCAGTGAACTAGCGGGAGACACCGGGGAGCTGTTTTTT. This translates into CASSELAGDTGELFF. The chain employs TRBV25-1 and TRBJ2-2, with TRBD2 matching over 10 bases. V was clipped by 2 bases and J by 3 bases; unmatched bases: 0. CDR1 MGHDK and CDR2 SYGVNS come from the germline V gene. CDR3 length: 15 residues.

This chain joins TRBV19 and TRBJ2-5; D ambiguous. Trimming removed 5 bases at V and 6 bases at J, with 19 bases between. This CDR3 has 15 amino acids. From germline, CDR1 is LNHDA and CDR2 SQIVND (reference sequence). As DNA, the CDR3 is TGTGCCAGTAGTCTTGACCGAGGCGATCAAAAGACCCAGTACTTC. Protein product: CASSLDRGDQKTQYF.

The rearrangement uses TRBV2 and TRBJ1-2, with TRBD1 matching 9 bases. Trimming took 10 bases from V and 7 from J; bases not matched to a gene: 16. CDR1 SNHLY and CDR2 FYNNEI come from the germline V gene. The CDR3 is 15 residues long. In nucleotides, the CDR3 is TGTGCCACAATACCTCGTCCCGGGACAGGGATTGGCTACACCTTC. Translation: CATIPRPGTGIGYTF.

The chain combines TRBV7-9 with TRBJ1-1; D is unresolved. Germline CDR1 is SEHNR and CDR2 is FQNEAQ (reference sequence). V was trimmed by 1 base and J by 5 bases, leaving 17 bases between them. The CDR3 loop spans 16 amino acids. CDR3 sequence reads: CASSLVGLEGGTEAFF. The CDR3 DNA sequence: TGTGCCAGCAGCTTAGTGGGGTTAGAGGGTGGGACTGAAGCTTTCTTT.

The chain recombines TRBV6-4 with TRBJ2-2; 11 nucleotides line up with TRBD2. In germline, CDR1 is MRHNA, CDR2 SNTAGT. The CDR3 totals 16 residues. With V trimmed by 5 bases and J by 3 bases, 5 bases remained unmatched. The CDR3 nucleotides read TGTGCCAGCAGTCCGACTAGCGGGATGGACACCGGGGAGCTGTTTTTT. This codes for CASSPTSGMDTGELFF.

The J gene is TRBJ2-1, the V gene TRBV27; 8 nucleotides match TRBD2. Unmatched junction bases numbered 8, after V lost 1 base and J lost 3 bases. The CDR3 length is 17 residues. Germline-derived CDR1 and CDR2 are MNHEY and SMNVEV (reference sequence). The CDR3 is CASSLFPGREDYNEQFF. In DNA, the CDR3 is TGTGCCAGCAGTTTATTCCCAGGGCGGGAGGACTACAATGAGCAGTTCTTC.